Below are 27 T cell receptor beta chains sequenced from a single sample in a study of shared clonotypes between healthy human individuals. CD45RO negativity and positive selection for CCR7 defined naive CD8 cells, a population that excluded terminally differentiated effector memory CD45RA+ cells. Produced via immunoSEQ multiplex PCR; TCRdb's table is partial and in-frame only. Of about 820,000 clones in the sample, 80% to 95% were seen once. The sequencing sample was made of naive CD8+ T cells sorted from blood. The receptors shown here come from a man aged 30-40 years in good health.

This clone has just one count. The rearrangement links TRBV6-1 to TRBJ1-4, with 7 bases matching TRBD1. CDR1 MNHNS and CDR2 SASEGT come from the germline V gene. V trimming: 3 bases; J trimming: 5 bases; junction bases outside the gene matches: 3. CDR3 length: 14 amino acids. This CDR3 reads CASSDSGGNEKLFF. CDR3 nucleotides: TGTGCCAGCAGTGACTCAGGGGGGAATGAAAAACTGTTTTTT.

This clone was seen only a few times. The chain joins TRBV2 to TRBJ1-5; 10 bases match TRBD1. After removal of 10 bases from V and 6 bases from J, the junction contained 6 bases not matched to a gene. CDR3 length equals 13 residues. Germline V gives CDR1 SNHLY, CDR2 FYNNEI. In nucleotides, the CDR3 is TGTGCCACCGGGGGACAGGGGCTTCAGCCCCAGCATTTT. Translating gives CATGGQGLQPQHF.

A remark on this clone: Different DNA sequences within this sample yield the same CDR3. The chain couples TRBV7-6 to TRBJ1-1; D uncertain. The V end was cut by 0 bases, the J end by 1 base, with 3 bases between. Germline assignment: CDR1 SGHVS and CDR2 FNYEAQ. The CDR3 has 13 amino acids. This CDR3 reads CASSLAGNTEAFF. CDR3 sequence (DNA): TGTGCCAGCAGCTTAGCAGGGAACACTGAAGCTTTCTTT.

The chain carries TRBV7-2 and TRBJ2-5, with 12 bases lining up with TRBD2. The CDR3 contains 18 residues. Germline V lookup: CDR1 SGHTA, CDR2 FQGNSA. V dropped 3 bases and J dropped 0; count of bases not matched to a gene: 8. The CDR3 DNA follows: TGTGCCAGCAGCTTGGGGGGGCTAGCGGGAGGGTACCAAGAGACCCAGTACTTC. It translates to CASSLGGLAGGYQETQYF.

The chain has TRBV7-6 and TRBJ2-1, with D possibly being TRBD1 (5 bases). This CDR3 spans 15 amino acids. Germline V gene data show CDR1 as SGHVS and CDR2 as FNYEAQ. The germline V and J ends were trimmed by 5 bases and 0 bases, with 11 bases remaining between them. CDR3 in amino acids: CASSLQQVSYNEQFF. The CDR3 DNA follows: TGTGCCAGCAGCCTCCAACAGGTCTCCTACAATGAGCAGTTCTTC.

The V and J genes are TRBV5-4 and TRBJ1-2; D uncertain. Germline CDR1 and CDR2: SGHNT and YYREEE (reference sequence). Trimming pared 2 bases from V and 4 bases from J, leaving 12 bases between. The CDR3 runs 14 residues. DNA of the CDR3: TGTGCCAGCAGCTTCGGCGATCTTGGCTATGGCTACACCTTC. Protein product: CASSFGDLGYGYTF.

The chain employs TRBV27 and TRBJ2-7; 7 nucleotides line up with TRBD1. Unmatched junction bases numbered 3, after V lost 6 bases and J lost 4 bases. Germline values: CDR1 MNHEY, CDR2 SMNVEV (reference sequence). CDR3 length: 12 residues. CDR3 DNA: TGTGCCAGCAGGGACAGGAAATACGAGCAGTACTTC. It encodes CASRDRKYEQYF.

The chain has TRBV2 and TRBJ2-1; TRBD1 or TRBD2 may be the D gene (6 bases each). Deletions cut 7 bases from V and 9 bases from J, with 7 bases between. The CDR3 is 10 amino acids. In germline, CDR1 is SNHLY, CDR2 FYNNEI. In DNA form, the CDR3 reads TGTGCCAGCACGGGGGCTGAGCAGTTCTTC. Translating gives CASTGAEQFF.

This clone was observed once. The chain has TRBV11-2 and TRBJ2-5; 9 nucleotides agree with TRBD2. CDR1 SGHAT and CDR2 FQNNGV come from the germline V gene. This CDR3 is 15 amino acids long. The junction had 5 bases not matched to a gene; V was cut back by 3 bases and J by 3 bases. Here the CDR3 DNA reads TGTGCCAGCAGCTTCGGCGGGGGGGAAAAAGAGACCCAGTACTTC. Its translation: CASSFGGGEKETQYF. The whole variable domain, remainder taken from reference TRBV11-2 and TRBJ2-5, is EAGVAQSPRYKIIEKRQSVAFWCNPISGHATLYWYQQILGQGPKLLIQFQNNGVVDDSQLPKDRFSAERLKGVDSTLKIQPAKLEDSAVYLCASSFGGGEKETQYFGPGTRLLVL.

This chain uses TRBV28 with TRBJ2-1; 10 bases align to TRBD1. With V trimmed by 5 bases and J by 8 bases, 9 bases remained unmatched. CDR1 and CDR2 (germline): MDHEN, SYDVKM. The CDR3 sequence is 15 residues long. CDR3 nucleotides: TGTGCCAGCAGTGACAGGGGGCGCATTCTAGATGAGCAGTTCTTC. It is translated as CASSDRGRILDEQFF.

CDR3 coding DNA: TGTGCCAGCAGCTTATACACGAACACTGAAGCTTTCTTT. It translates to CASSLYTNTEAFF. This chain connects TRBV7-9 to TRBJ1-1; D gene uncertain. Trimming stripped 2 bases from V and 1 base from J, with 5 bases between. The CDR3 is 13 amino acids. Germline CDR1 is SEHNR and CDR2 is FQNEAQ (reference sequence).

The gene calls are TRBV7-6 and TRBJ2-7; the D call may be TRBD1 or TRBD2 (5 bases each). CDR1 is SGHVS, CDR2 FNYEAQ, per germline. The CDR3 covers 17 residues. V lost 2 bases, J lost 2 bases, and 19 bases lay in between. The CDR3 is CASSLSSRGDPTYEQYF. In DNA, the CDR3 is TGTGCCAGCAGCTTAAGTAGTAGAGGGGATCCTACCTACGAGCAGTACTTC.

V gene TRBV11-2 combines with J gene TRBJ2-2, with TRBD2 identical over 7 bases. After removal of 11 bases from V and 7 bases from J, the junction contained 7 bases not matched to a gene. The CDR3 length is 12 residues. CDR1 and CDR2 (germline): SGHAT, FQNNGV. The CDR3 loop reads CALRGGVGELFF. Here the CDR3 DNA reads TGTGCCCTACGGGGAGGGGTCGGGGAGCTGTTTTTT.

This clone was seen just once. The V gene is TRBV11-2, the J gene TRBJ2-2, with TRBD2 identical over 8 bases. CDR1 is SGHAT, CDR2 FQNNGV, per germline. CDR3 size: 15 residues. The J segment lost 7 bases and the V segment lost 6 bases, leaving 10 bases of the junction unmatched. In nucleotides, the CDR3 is TGTGCCAGCAGGCCGCCAGCGGGAGTAAACGGGGAGCTGTTTTTT. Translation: CASRPPAGVNGELFF. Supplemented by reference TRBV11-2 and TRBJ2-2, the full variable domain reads EAGVAQSPRYKIIEKRQSVAFWCNPISGHATLYWYQQILGQGPKLLIQFQNNGVVDDSQLPKDRFSAERLKGVDSTLKIQPAKLEDSAVYLCASRPPAGVNGELFFGEGSRLTVL.

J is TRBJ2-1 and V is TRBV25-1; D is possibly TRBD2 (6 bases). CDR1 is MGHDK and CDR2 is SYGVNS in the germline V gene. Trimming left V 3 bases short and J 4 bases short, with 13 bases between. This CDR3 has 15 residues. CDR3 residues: CASSDPGSNYNEQFF. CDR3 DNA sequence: TGTGCCAGCAGTGACCCCGGGAGTAATTACAATGAGCAGTTCTTC. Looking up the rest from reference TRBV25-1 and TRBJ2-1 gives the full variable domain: EADIYQTPRYLVIGTGKKITLECSQTMGHDKMYWYQQDPGMELHLIHYSYGVNSTEKGDLSSESTVSRIRTEHFPLTLESARPSHTSQYLCASSDPGSNYNEQFFGPGTRLTVL.

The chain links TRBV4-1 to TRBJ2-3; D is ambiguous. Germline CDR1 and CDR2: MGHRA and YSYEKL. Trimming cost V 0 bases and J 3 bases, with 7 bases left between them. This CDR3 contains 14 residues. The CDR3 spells CASSQDYLTDTQYF. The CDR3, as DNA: TGCGCCAGCAGCCAAGATTACCTAACAGATACGCAGTATTTT.

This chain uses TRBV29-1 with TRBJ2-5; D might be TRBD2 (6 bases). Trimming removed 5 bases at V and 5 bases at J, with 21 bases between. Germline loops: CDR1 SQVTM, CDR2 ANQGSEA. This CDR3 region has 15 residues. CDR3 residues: CSVTVWGEAAETQYF. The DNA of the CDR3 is TGCAGCGTTACGGTGTGGGGGGAAGCCGCCGAGACCCAGTACTTC.

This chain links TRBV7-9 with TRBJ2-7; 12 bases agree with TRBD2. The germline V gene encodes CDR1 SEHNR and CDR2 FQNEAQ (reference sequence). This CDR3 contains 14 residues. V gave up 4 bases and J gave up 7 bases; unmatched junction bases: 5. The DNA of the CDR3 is TGTGCCAGCAGCTCGCCCGGGACTAGCGGGGAGCAGTACTTC. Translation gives CASSSPGTSGEQYF.

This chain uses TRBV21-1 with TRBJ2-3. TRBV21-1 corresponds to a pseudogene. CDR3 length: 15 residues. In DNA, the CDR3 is TGTGCCAGCAGCCCTGGAGGGGGGCCCACAGATACGCAGTATTTT. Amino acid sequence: CASSPGGGPTDTQYF.

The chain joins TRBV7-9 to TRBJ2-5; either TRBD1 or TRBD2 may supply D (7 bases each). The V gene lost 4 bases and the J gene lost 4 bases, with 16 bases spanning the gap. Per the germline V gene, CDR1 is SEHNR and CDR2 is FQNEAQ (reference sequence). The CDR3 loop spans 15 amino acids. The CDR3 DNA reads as TGTGCCAGCAGCTCTGATACAGGGGAGGGAGAGACCCAGTACTTC. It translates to CASSSDTGEGETQYF.

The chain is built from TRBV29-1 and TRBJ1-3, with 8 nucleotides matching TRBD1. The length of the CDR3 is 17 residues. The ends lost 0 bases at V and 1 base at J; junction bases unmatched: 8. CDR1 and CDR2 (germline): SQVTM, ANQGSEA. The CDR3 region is CSVEDGRTGFSGNTIYF. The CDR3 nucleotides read TGCAGCGTTGAAGATGGGAGGACAGGGTTTTCTGGAAACACCATATATTTT.

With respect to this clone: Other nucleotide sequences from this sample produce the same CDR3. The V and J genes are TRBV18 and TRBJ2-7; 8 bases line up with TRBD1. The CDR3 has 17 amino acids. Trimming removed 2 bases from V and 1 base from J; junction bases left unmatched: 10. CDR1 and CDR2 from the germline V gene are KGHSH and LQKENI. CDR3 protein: CASSPSPGQDPSYEQYF. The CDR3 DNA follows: TGTGCCAGCTCACCAAGCCCGGGACAGGACCCTTCCTACGAGCAGTACTTC.

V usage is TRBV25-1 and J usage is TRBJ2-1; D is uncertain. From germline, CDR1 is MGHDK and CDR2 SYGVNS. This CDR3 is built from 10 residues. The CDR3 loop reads CATSRNEQFF. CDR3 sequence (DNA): TGTGCTACCAGCCGCAATGAGCAGTTCTTC.

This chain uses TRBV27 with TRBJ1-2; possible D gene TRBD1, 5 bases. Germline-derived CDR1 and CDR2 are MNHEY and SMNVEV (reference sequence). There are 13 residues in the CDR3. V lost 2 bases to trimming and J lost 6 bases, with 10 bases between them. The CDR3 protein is CASSLRGVHGYTF. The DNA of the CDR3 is TGTGCCAGCAGTTTAAGAGGGGTGCATGGCTACACCTTC.

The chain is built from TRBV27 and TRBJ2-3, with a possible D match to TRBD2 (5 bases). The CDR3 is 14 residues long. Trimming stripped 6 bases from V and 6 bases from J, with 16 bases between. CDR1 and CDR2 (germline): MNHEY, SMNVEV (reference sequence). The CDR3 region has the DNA TGTGCCAGCAGCGGGGAAGTCCTGCGGGATACGCAGTATTTT. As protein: CASSGEVLRDTQYF.

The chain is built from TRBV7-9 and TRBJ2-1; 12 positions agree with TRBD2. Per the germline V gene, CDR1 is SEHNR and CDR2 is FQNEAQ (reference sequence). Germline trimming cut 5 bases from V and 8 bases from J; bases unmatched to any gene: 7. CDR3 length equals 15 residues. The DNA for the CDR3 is TGTGCCAGCAGCCGACTAGCGGGAGAGTCTGATGAGCAGTTCTTC. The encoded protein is CASSRLAGESDEQFF.

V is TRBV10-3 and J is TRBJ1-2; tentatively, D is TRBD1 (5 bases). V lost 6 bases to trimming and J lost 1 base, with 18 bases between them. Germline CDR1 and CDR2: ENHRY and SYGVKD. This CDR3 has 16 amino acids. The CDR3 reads CAIRKEEDSNNYGYTF. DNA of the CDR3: TGTGCCATCAGGAAAGAAGAAGACAGCAATAACTATGGCTACACCTTC.